The following is a TCR beta chain sequence with its context. Its antigen is unknown. A sample-barcoded 5' primer and a J-beta primer mix were used in a second PCR of about 7 to 11 cycles. TCRdb re-called the 5' RACE reads through MiXCR, storing one row per CDR3 protein. Counted here are about 640,000 distinct CDR3 sequences, around three fifths occurring once; the ten biggest clones make up 30% to 45%. The length of the CDR3 is 15 residues. Germline CDR1 MNHEY, CDR2 SVGAGI. J was trimmed by 2 bases and V by 5 bases; bases with no gene match: 5. The sample belongs to a study of blood T cells in healthy people across ages. As for the study in general: About one barcoded beta molecule was captured per two T cells (by template switching).

General study results and limits: While age rose, TCR beta diversity per million T cells dropped in a roughly linear way.

Whenever a sample was processed, at least 6 million PBMCs were isolated. This chain joins TRBV6-5 and TRBJ1-5, with 8 bases that match TRBD1. This TCR was recovered from a man in his sixties in good health. The sequencing input was blood. The DNA for the CDR3 is TGTGCCAGCAGTGCCAGGGGGCTTCGCAATCAGCCCCAGCATTTT. Its translation is CASSARGLRNQPQHF.